These T cell receptor beta chains were read from a single sample in a study of blood T cell repertoires in COVID-19. TCRdb's table, derived via immunoSEQ multiplex PCR, lists solely in-frame clones and lacks some. This sample yields over 85,000 clones, of which around four fifths are seen a single time; 4% to 5.5% belongs to the top ten. The sample taken for sequencing was peripheral blood. The source is a human donor in a cohort sampled during active COVID-19. CDR3s include the opening cysteine and the closing phenylalanine or tryptophan. A D gene is named only where the DNA matches it firmly. Clone size is stated in some rows and not others, as once, few, many or a class when expanded.

d_call j_call v_call clone_size cdr3_aa cdr3_nt
TRBD2 TRBJ2-1 TRBV11-3 . CASSPDRGVHNEQFF TGTGCCAGCAGCCCCGACCGGGGGGTACACAATGAGCAGTTCTTC
TRBD1 TRBJ2-5 TRBV28 . CASSLRQGAYQETQYF TGTGCCAGCAGCCTCCGGCAGGGGGCGTACCAAGAGACCCAGTACTTC
. TRBJ2-5 TRBV6-6 . CASSPGAETQYF TGTGCCAGCAGTCCAGGGGCCGAGACCCAGTACTTC
. TRBJ2-3 TRBV4-2 . CASSLGQGRDTQYF TGTGCCAGCAGCCTAGGGCAGGGCAGAGATACGCAGTATTTT
. TRBJ2-3 TRBV3-1/TRBV3-2 . CASSLTTMTDTQYF TGTGCCAGCAGCCTCACGACTATGACAGATACGCAGTATTTT
TRBD1 TRBJ1-2 TRBV6-2/TRBV6-3 . CASSRTGAYGYTF TGTGCCAGCAGCAGGACAGGGGCTTATGGCTACACCTTC
TRBD1 TRBJ2-7 TRBV7-8 . CASSWKQGASPEQYF TGTGCCAGCAGCTGGAAACAGGGGGCGTCCCCCGAGCAGTACTTC
TRBD1 TRBJ1-2 TRBV5-4 . CASSEGQNYGYTF TGTGCCAGCAGCGAGGGACAGAACTATGGCTACACCTTC
. TRBJ2-7 TRBV7-2 . CASSLYLGSPYEQYF TGTGCCAGCAGCTTATATCTGGGTAGCCCCTACGAGCAGTACTTC
TRBD1 TRBJ1-1 TRBV7-2 . CASSFYGQGLEAFF TGTGCCAGCAGCTTCTACGGACAGGGGTTAGAAGCTTTCTTT
. TRBJ1-6 TRBV12-1 few CASSPRFNSPLHF TGTGCCAGCAGCCCTAGGTTTAATTCACCCCTCCACTTT
TRBD1 TRBJ2-7 TRBV4-1 . CASSHPGQGQYEQYF TGCGCCAGCAGCCACCCGGGACAGGGACAATACGAGCAGTACTTC
. TRBJ1-3 TRBV5-4 few CASSSSGFASGNTIYF TGTGCCAGCAGCTCTTCAGGGTTCGCCTCTGGAAACACCATATATTTT
. TRBJ1-2 TRBV9 . CASSVGVGTDYGYTF TGTGCCAGCAGCGTAGGGGTCGGGACTGACTATGGCTACACCTTC
TRBD1 TRBJ2-7 TRBV30 . CAWSVQGAFEQYF TGTGCCTGGAGTGTGCAGGGGGCGTTCGAGCAGTACTTC
TRBD1 TRBJ1-5 TRBV6-1 . CASSDPTGVGNQPQHF TGTGCCAGCAGTGACCCTACAGGGGTAGGAAATCAGCCCCAGCATTTT
TRBD2 TRBJ2-3 TRBV9 . CASSVGLASTDTQYF TGTGCCAGCAGCGTAGGACTAGCGAGCACAGATACGCAGTATTTT
. TRBJ2-3 TRBV3-1/TRBV3-2 . CASSHPPPVAGWADTQYF TGTGCCAGCAGCCACCCTCCGCCCGTCGCGGGGTGGGCAGATACGCAGTATTTT